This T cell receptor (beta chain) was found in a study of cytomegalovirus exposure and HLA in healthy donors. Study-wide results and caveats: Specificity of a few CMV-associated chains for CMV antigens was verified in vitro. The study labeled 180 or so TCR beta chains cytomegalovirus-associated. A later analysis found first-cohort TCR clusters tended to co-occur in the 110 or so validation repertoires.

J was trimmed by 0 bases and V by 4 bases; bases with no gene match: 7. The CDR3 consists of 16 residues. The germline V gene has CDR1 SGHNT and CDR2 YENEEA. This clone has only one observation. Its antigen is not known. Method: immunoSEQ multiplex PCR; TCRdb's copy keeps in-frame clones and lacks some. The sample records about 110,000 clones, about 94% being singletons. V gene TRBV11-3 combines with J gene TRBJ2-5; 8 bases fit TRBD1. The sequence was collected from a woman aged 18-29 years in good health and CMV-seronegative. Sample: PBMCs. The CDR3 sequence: CASSSGQGIYQETQYF. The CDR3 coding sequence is TGTGCCAGCAGCTCAGGACAGGGCATATACCAAGAGACCCAGTACTTC.